These 9 T cell receptor beta chains originate from one sample sequenced in a study of blood T cell repertoires in COVID-19. The repertoire was sequenced with immunoSEQ multiplex PCR; TCRdb's copy has only in-frame clones and lacks some. The profile covers fewer than 350,000 clones, with 90% appearing a single time and around 1.7% taken by the ten largest. The sequencing input was PBMCs or T cells enriched from blood (not recorded which). The receptors stem from a woman aged 18-29 years with acute COVID-19.

This chain uses TRBV3-1 (or the pseudogene TRBV3-2) with TRBJ2-1; 10 bases fit TRBD2. The germline CDR1 and CDR2 sequences are LGHDT and YNNKEL (reference sequence). The CDR3 length is 16 residues. V gave up 2 bases and J gave up 9 bases; unmatched junction bases: 10. DNA for the CDR3: TGTGCCAGCAGCCAAACGGGAACCGGACTAGCGGTTGAGCAGTTCTTC. This translates into CASSQTGTGLAVEQFF.

The V and J genes are TRBV11-2 and TRBJ2-3, with 14 bases matching TRBD2. Losses at the gene ends were 3 bases for V and 7 bases for J; bases not matched to a gene: 9. CDR1 and CDR2 from the germline V gene are SGHAT and FQNNGV. The CDR3 loop spans 17 amino acids. The CDR3 sequence: CASSLSGLAGEAYTQYF. Written as DNA, the CDR3 is TGTGCCAGCAGCTTGTCGGGACTAGCGGGAGAAGCATATACGCAGTATTTT.

V and J are TRBV25-1 and TRBJ2-7; D is perhaps TRBD1 (5 bases). V lost 6 bases, J lost 3 bases, and 12 bases lay in between. Per the germline V gene, CDR1 is MGHDK and CDR2 is SYGVNS. The CDR3 consists of 13 residues. DNA for the CDR3: TGTGCCAGCAGGAGACAGTCGGACTACGAGCAGTACTTC. This gives the protein CASRRQSDYEQYF.

This chain joins TRBV5-1 and TRBJ2-1; 8 bases are shared with TRBD2. The J segment lost 9 bases and the V segment lost 4 bases, leaving 15 bases of the junction unmatched. The length of the CDR3 is 16 residues. CDR1 is SGHRS, CDR2 YFSETQ, per germline. Written as DNA, the CDR3 is TGCGCCAGCAGCGTGTCATCTTTAGCGGGACGCAGTGAGCAGTTCTTC. Protein: CASSVSSLAGRSEQFF.

This chain links TRBV28 with TRBJ2-7, with D unresolved. CDR1 and CDR2 (germline): MDHEN, SYDVKM. The CDR3 is made up of 10 amino acids. V lost 6 bases to trimming and J lost 4 bases, with 4 bases between them. The CDR3 bases are TGTGCCAGCAGCACATACGAGCAGTACTTC. Residues: CASSTYEQYF.

The chain couples TRBV2 to TRBJ2-1; the D is unclear. The V end was cut by 4 bases, the J end by 4 bases, with 11 bases between. CDR1 is SNHLY and CDR2 is FYNNEI in the germline V gene. CDR3 length equals 14 residues. In DNA form, the CDR3 reads TGTGCCAGCAGTGCGAACAGAGAATACAATGAGCAGTTCTTC. This translates into CASSANREYNEQFF.

This clone has only a few counts. The V call is TRBV5-5, the J call TRBJ1-1, with 10 nucleotides matching TRBD1. CDR3 length: 14 residues. Germline V gene sequence: CDR1 SGHKS, CDR2 YYEKEE (reference sequence). With 4 bases clipped from V and 2 bases from J, the junction kept 2 bases outside the gene matches. In nucleotides, the CDR3 is TGTGCCAGCAGCGGGACAGGGGACAACACTGAAGCTTTCTTT. Its translation: CASSGTGDNTEAFF.

The J gene is TRBJ2-1, the V gene TRBV19, with a weak D call TRBD1 (5 bases). The CDR3 covers 15 residues. V gave up 1 base and J gave up 4 bases, with 11 bases separating them. CDR1 and CDR2 (germline): LNHDA, SQIVND (reference sequence). CDR3 sequence (DNA): TGTGCCAGTAGTATAGGGACAAAAGGGTACAATGAGCAGTTCTTC. Encoded protein: CASSIGTKGYNEQFF. The full variable domain, in which reference TRBV19 and TRBJ2-1 provide the parts outside the CDR3, is DGGITQSPKYLFRKEGQNVTLSCEQNLNHDAMYWYRQDPGQGLRLIYYSQIVNDFQKGDIAEGYSVSREKKESFPLTVTSAQKNPTAFYLCASSIGTKGYNEQFFGPGTRLTVL.

V gene TRBV27 combines with J gene TRBJ1-2; D is unclear. Trimming pared 2 bases from V and 4 bases from J, leaving 17 bases between. Germline values: CDR1 MNHEY, CDR2 SMNVEV (reference sequence). The CDR3 has 16 amino acids. This CDR3 reads CASSLSQGRGIYGYTF. The CDR3 region has the DNA TGTGCCAGCAGTTTAAGCCAAGGGAGAGGGATCTATGGCTACACCTTC.